The 10 T cell receptor beta chains below were found in one sample sequenced in a study of human T cells and chemical hapten exposure. The time point: patch test 1, 2 weeks after DPC sensitization. Treatment described: therapeutic diphenylcyclopropenone sensitization with weekly scalp DPC. MiXCR was run by TCRdb on the RACE reads, yielding one entry per CDR3 protein. Of about 380,000 distinct CDR3 sequences in the sample, approximately 4.4% are singletons; the top ten hold 2% to 2.5%. This specimen was whole blood, taken in connection with sensitization to the hapten diphenylcyclopropenone (DPC). Receptors were obtained from a woman aged 50 to 60 with alopecia areata. Some clones in this sample may be carry-over from other donors' samples.

Ten or more counts support this clonotype. J is TRBJ1-3 and V is TRBV11-2, with 9 nucleotides matching TRBD1. CDR3 length: 16 residues. Looked up from germline, CDR1 is SGHAT and CDR2 is FQNNGV. The V segment lost 5 bases and the J segment 2 bases; nucleotides outside the gene matches: 7. CDR3 in DNA: TGTGCCAGCAGCGTCCCGACAGGGGGACCTGGAAACACCATATATTTT. Its translation: CASSVPTGGPGNTIYF.

This clonotype was seen a few times. The chain has TRBV5-6 and TRBJ2-1; 13 bases agree with TRBD2. Trimming removed 10 bases from V and 0 bases from J; junction bases left unmatched: 7. From germline, CDR1 is SGHDT and CDR2 YYEEEE. CDR3 length: 16 amino acids. The CDR3 bases are TGTGCCGTACTAGCGGGGGGGCCCAGCTCCTACAATGAGCAGTTCTTC. It is translated as CAVLAGGPSSYNEQFF.

The rearrangement joins TRBV5-5 to TRBJ2-1; TRBD1 might be the D (5 bases). With 3 bases removed from V and 14 bases from J, the gap between germline ends came to 15 bases. Per germline, CDR1 SGHKS and CDR2 YYEKEE (reference sequence). This CDR3 has 12 amino acids. CDR3 bases: TGTGCCAGCAGCTCGGACATGGTAAGGGAGTTCTTC. Translation: CASSSDMVREFF.

This clonotype has more than one count but fewer than ten. The chain joins TRBV9 to TRBJ2-7, with a weak D call TRBD2 (5 bases). This CDR3 spans 15 amino acids. V shed 7 bases and J shed 5 bases, with 22 bases lying between them. Germline CDR1 and CDR2: SGDLS and YYNGEE. CDR3 protein: CASAPPGSLSHEQYF. The CDR3 DNA reads TGTGCCAGCGCACCACCGGGATCCCTTTCCCACGAGCAGTACTTC.

This clonotype showed up many times. V gene TRBV15 combines with J gene TRBJ2-1; D is ambiguous. V was clipped by 5 bases and J by 7 bases, with 12 bases between them. The CDR3 has 13 residues. In germline, CDR1 is LNHNV, CDR2 YYDKDF (reference sequence). The CDR3 here is CATSYLGPNEQFF. The CDR3 DNA is TGTGCCACCAGCTATCTCGGACCGAATGAGCAGTTCTTC.

This clonotype was seen at least ten times. V gene TRBV13 combines with J gene TRBJ2-3; D is perhaps TRBD2 (5 bases). Germline V gene data show CDR1 as PRHDT and CDR2 as FYEKMQ (reference sequence). V lost 3 bases and J lost 3, with 13 bases in between. The CDR3 runs to 15 residues. The CDR3 bases are TGTGCCAGCAGCTTCCCTAGCTATGGAACAGATACGCAGTATTTT. Protein product: CASSFPSYGTDTQYF.

As concerns this clonotype: A read error is possible here, since a much larger clone lies one base away. The V gene is TRBV2, the J gene TRBJ1-1; D gene ambiguous. Germline V gives CDR1 SNHLY, CDR2 FYNNEI. V lost 4 bases and J lost 4, with 10 bases in between. This CDR3 is 13 amino acids long. The CDR3 bases are TGTGCCAGCAGTGTCGCCAGAGGCACTGAAGCTTTCTTT. It specifies CASSVARGTEAFF.

There are many counts of this clonotype. V is TRBV2 and J is TRBJ1-4, with a tentative D call TRBD1 (5 bases). V lost 6 bases to trimming and J lost 5 bases, with 19 bases between them. This CDR3 contains 16 residues. CDR1 and CDR2 from the germline V gene are SNHLY and FYNNEI. This CDR3 is CASSALTGITNEKLFF. DNA for the CDR3: TGTGCCAGCAGCGCCCTTACAGGAATAACCAATGAAAAACTGTTTTTT.

The chain links TRBV29-1 to TRBJ1-5, with TRBD1 matching 8 bases. J lost 6 bases, V lost 7 bases, and 11 bases had no gene match. CDR1 and CDR2 from the germline V gene are SQVTM and ANQGSEA. The CDR3 sequence is 14 residues long. The DNA of the CDR3 is TGCAGCGCCCTGACAGGGGCTCTTGGTCAGCCCCAGCATTTT. Its protein product is CSALTGALGQPQHF.

This sequence joins TRBV7-2 and TRBJ2-3; unclear D gene. This CDR3 spans 13 amino acids. The V end was cut by 2 bases, the J end by 4 bases, with 7 bases between. Per the germline V gene, CDR1 is SGHTA and CDR2 is FQGNSA. The CDR3 region is CASSLRIADTQYF. The CDR3 DNA reads TGTGCCAGCAGCTTAAGGATTGCAGATACGCAGTATTTT.